The present T cell receptor beta chain was sequenced within a study of metastatic and nonmetastatic thyroid tumors. Study-level results: Patients with malignant thyroid tumors reportedly had significantly higher TCR beta diversity than those with benign nodules, in blood and tumor.

In the original workflow: Clinicopathological groups supplied CDR3 differences that were used to build a distant-metastasis classifier for papillary thyroid cancer. MiXCR was used by TCRdb to re-call the PCR reads. The V and J calls come from TCRdb's annotation, not from the publication. The table shows around 46,000 clones, with 22% occurring only once. There are many counts of this clone. The antigen remains undetermined. After removal of 0 bases from V and 9 bases from J, the junction contained 10 bases not matched to a gene. The CDR3 totals 16 residues. Germline CDR1 MNHEY, CDR2 SVGAGI. Ahead of thyroid surgery, no patient had received treatment of any kind.

This sequence joins TRBV6-5 and TRBJ2-1, with TRBD2 matching 8 bases. The sequenced sample was blood. This TCR was recovered from a male donor with papillary thyroid cancer or a benign thyroid nodule (not recorded which). Some clones in this sample may be carry-over from other donors' samples. Written as DNA, the CDR3 is TGTGCCAGCAGTTACTCCAGCGGGAGTGCATTCACTGAGCAGTTCTTC. It encodes CASSYSSGSAFTEQFF.